The 32 T cell receptor beta chains presented below share a single source sample, sequenced in a study of cytomegalovirus exposure and HLA in healthy donors. Amplification used 60 Vbeta primers and 13 Jbeta primers. This table comes from immunoSEQ multiplex PCR, and its TCRdb copy is limited to in-frame clones, with some not included. The sample shows tens of thousands of clones, 70% to 85% of them seen only once. The sample consisted of PBMCs. The receptors derive from a man aged 30 to 45 in good health and CMV-seronegative.

This sequence joins TRBV30 and TRBJ1-4, with D possibly matching TRBD1 (5 bases). CDR3 length: 12 residues. Trimming stripped 2 bases from V and 10 bases from J, with 11 bases between. In germline, CDR1 is GTSNPN, CDR2 SVGIG (reference sequence). The CDR3 loop is CAWSTGQVKLFF. CDR3 coding DNA: TGTGCCTGGAGTACAGGACAAGTAAAACTGTTTTTT.

The rearrangement uses TRBV19 and TRBJ1-1, with TRBD1 matching over 7 bases. Germline V lookup: CDR1 LNHDA, CDR2 SQIVND (reference sequence). This CDR3 region has 15 residues. Trimming took 3 bases from V and 8 from J; bases not matched to a gene: 12. The CDR3 protein is CASSMRDSVKREAFF. CDR3 DNA: TGTGCCAGTAGTATGCGGGACAGCGTTAAGCGGGAAGCTTTCTTT. The full variable domain, completed using reference TRBV19 and TRBJ1-1, is DGGITQSPKYLFRKEGQNVTLSCEQNLNHDAMYWYRQDPGQGLRLIYYSQIVNDFQKGDIAEGYSVSREKKESFPLTVTSAQKNPTAFYLCASSMRDSVKREAFFGQGTRLTVV.

J is TRBJ1-1 and V is TRBV27, with 7 bases that match TRBD1. This CDR3 region has 15 residues. V lost 3 bases to trimming and J lost 4 bases; unmatched junction nucleotides: 8. Germline V lookup: CDR1 MNHEY, CDR2 SMNVEV (reference sequence). In nucleotides, the CDR3 is TGTGCCAGCAGTTTGAAGACAGGGTTGAGCACTGAAGCTTTCTTT. This sequence encodes CASSLKTGLSTEAFF.

The V call is TRBV5-1, the J call TRBJ2-3; 9 bases match TRBD1. The CDR3 runs to 15 residues. Germline V lookup: CDR1 SGHRS, CDR2 YFSETQ. The V and J ends lost 4 bases and 2 bases, in that order; junction bases with no gene match: 5. CDR3 amino acids: CASSLGTGFTDTQYF. The CDR3 coding sequence is TGCGCCAGCAGCCTCGGGACAGGGTTCACAGATACGCAGTATTTT.

V is TRBV11-2 and J is TRBJ2-3; weak D call: TRBD2 (5 bases). From germline, CDR1 is SGHAT and CDR2 FQNNGV. The CDR3 totals 13 residues. V shed 8 bases and J shed 5 bases, with 14 bases lying between them. The CDR3 protein is CASVGGFKDTQYF. The DNA for the CDR3 is TGTGCCAGCGTGGGCGGGTTCAAAGATACGCAGTATTTT.

J is TRBJ2-7 and V is TRBV28; TRBD1 matches 12 bases. J gave up 4 bases and V 6 bases, and 10 bases lay outside the gene matches. From germline, CDR1 is MDHEN and CDR2 SYDVKM. The CDR3 is made up of 16 amino acids. The CDR3 nucleotides are TGTGCCAGCAGCTCAGCCGGGACAGGGGGCAGGTACGAGCAGTACTTC. Translated: CASSSAGTGGRYEQYF.

The V call is TRBV27, the J call TRBJ2-2, with 11 nucleotides matching TRBD1. CDR3 length: 14 amino acids. V lost 5 bases to trimming and J lost 6 bases; unmatched junction nucleotides: 2. Germline CDR1 and CDR2: MNHEY and SMNVEV (reference sequence). DNA of the CDR3: TGTGCCAGCAGTAAGGGACAGGGGGCCGGGGAGCTGTTTTTT. Its translation is CASSKGQGAGELFF.

This chain joins TRBV7-8 and TRBJ2-7; the match to TRBD1 covers 8 bases. The V segment lost 4 bases and the J segment 2 bases; nucleotides outside the gene matches: 4. Germline values: CDR1 SGHVS, CDR2 FQNEAQ. The CDR3 consists of 14 residues. CDR3 protein: CASSSGQGAYEQYF. CDR3 DNA sequence: TGTGCCAGCAGCTCCGGACAGGGCGCCTACGAGCAGTACTTC.

The chain joins TRBV6-1 to TRBJ1-1, with 7 nucleotides matching TRBD1. V shed 6 bases, J shed 6 bases, and the junction held 13 bases outside the gene matches. There are 15 residues in the CDR3. Germline-derived CDR1 and CDR2 are MNHNS and SASEGT. The CDR3 DNA reads as TGTGCCAGCAGGCCCACCGACAGGGTAGGGCCTGAAGCTTTCTTT. It codes for CASRPTDRVGPEAFF.

The chain employs TRBV14 and TRBJ1-2; 7 bases are a match to TRBD1. The germline gives CDR1 SGHDN, CDR2 FVKESK. V lost 6 bases, J lost 6 bases, and 7 bases stayed unmatched. This CDR3 is 13 amino acids long. CDR3 DNA sequence: TGTGCCAGCAGAATGGTCGACAGGGATGGCTACACCTTC. This translates into CASRMVDRDGYTF.

The genes are TRBV28 and TRBJ2-7, with 8 bases aligning to TRBD1. Germline CDR1 and CDR2: MDHEN and SYDVKM. The V and J ends lost 8 bases and 2 bases, in that order; junction bases with no gene match: 8. This CDR3 is 14 amino acids long. The CDR3 region has the DNA TGTGCCAGCGCTCAGGGGGCGTCCCCCTACGAGCAGTACTTC. This gives the protein CASAQGASPYEQYF. The full variable domain, rest sourced from reference TRBV28 and TRBJ2-7, is DVKVTQSSRYLVKRTGEKVFLECVQDMDHENMFWYRQDPGLGLRLIYFSYDVKMKEKGDIPEGYSVSREKKERFSLILESASTNQTSMYLCASAQGASPYEQYFGPGTRLTVT.

The chain joins TRBV19 to TRBJ2-4, with TRBD1 identical over 7 bases. V was clipped by 7 bases and J by 0 bases; unmatched bases: 9. The CDR3 has 16 amino acids. Germline assignment: CDR1 LNHDA and CDR2 SQIVND (reference sequence). The chain's CDR3 is CASTSTGPLAKNIQYF. CDR3 DNA: TGTGCCAGTACTTCGACAGGGCCCTTAGCCAAAAACATTCAGTACTTC.

This clone was counted only a few times. The CDR3: CASSYLTSGYEQYF. CDR3 bases: TGTGCCAGCAGTTACCTGACTAGCGGCTACGAGCAGTACTTC. This sequence joins TRBV6-5 and TRBJ2-7, with 9 nucleotides matching TRBD2. Losses at the gene ends were 2 bases for V and 3 bases for J; bases not matched to a gene: 2. The CDR3 covers 14 residues. Germline V lookup: CDR1 MNHEY, CDR2 SVGAGI.

This rearrangement joins TRBV2 to TRBJ1-1, with D tentatively TRBD1 (5 bases). The V end was cut by 4 bases, the J end by 7 bases, with 13 bases between. Germline V lookup: CDR1 SNHLY, CDR2 FYNNEI. This CDR3 comprises 13 residues. CDR3 DNA sequence: TGTGCCAGCAGTGGTACAGGAAACGTTGAAGCTTTCTTT. This codes for CASSGTGNVEAFF.

About this clone itself: No DNA is shown, since the ends of the CDR3 on it are uncertain; the CDR3 is the one TCRdb lists. This chain joins TRBV30 and TRBJ2-3; TRBD2 is the table's D call, not checked against the DNA. The CDR3 contains 16 residues when both ends are counted. Germline lookup yields CDR1 GTSNPN and CDR2 SVGIG (reference sequence). CDR3 amino acids: CAWTFWRGRSTDTQYF.

The rearrangement joins TRBV18 to TRBJ2-7; possible D gene TRBD1, 5 bases. The V gene's germline CDR1 is KGHSH and CDR2 LQKENI. The V and J ends lost 1 base and 5 bases respectively, with 6 bases between them. The length of the CDR3 is 12 residues. The CDR3 region is CASSPQGNEQYF. CDR3 DNA sequence: TGTGCCAGCTCACCACAGGGGAACGAGCAGTACTTC.

This chain links TRBV10-3 with TRBJ2-6; D not resolved. The length of the CDR3 is 15 residues. Trimming pared 5 bases from V and 0 bases from J, leaving 8 bases between. Germline values: CDR1 ENHRY, CDR2 SYGVKD. The CDR3 loop reads CAISLESSGANVLTF. CDR3 DNA sequence: TGTGCCATCAGTCTAGAGAGCTCTGGGGCCAACGTCCTGACTTTC.

A single count supports this clone. The gene calls are TRBV28 and TRBJ1-1, with 7 bases fitting TRBD1. The junction had 13 bases not matched to a gene; V was cut back by 7 bases and J by 5 bases. The CDR3 totals 15 residues. Germline V CDR1 and CDR2: MDHEN, SYDVKM. In DNA, the CDR3 is TGTGCCAGCAAGGAGGGGGCAGTAGGTAGGACTGAAGCTTTCTTT. Its protein product is CASKEGAVGRTEAFF.

The V call is TRBV10-3, the J call TRBJ2-5, with TRBD2 matching 12 bases. From germline, CDR1 is ENHRY and CDR2 SYGVKD. V shed 2 bases, J shed 5 bases, and the junction held 6 bases outside the gene matches. The CDR3 totals 16 residues. CDR3 region: CAISEGGLAGSETQYF. The CDR3 DNA reads TGTGCCATCAGTGAGGGAGGACTAGCGGGATCTGAGACCCAGTACTTC.

This chain uses TRBV7-8 with TRBJ1-6, with D possibly matching TRBD1 (6 bases). V was trimmed by 1 base and J by 11 bases, leaving 12 bases between them. CDR1 and CDR2 (germline): SGHVS, FQNEAQ. The CDR3 is 14 amino acids. The CDR3 coding sequence is TGTGCCAGCAGCTTAGTCCCCCAGGGGACACCCCTCCACTTT. As protein: CASSLVPQGTPLHF.

V and J are TRBV28 and TRBJ1-5; D remains ambiguous. The CDR3 is 11 residues long. Between the trimmed V and J ends, which lost 3 bases and 7 bases, there was a span of 4 bases. Per the germline V gene, CDR1 is MDHEN and CDR2 is SYDVKM. CDR3 region: CASSFRQPQHF. CDR3 DNA sequence: TGTGCCAGCAGTTTCAGACAGCCCCAGCATTTT.

J is TRBJ2-4 and V is TRBV10-3; 8 bases are a match to TRBD1. Trimming cost V 2 bases and J 4 bases; bases outside gene matches: 1. Germline V gives CDR1 ENHRY, CDR2 SYGVKD. This CDR3 region has 14 residues. As DNA, the CDR3 is TGTGCCATCAGTGAGACAGGGGGTAAAAACATTCAGTACTTC. Translating gives CAISETGGKNIQYF.

The chain is built from TRBV6-5 and TRBJ2-5; TRBD2 might be the D (5 bases). The CDR3 runs 14 residues. The V end was cut by 7 bases, the J end by 4 bases, with 16 bases between. The germline V gene has CDR1 MNHEY and CDR2 SVGAGI. Here the CDR3 reads CASKYGIASETQYF. CDR3 DNA: TGTGCCAGCAAATACGGGATAGCGTCAGAGACCCAGTACTTC.

The chain is built from TRBV5-4 and TRBJ1-2; D not resolved. Per the germline V gene, CDR1 is SGHNT and CDR2 is YYREEE (reference sequence). CDR3 size: 19 residues. Trimming shortened V by 0 bases and J by 3 bases, and 24 bases separated the two germline ends. This chain's CDR3 is CASSLGPPGYTELYYGYTF. CDR3 DNA sequence: TGTGCCAGCAGCTTGGGACCCCCGGGATATACCGAGCTATACTATGGCTACACCTTC.

The genes are TRBV7-2 and TRBJ1-2, with D unresolved. CDR3 length: 13 amino acids. Trimming cost V 5 bases and J 0 bases, with 7 bases left between them. In germline, CDR1 is SGHTA, CDR2 FQGNSA. CDR3 sequence reads: CASSRLANYGYTF. The CDR3 coding sequence is TGTGCCAGCAGCCGACTGGCTAACTATGGCTACACCTTC.

This chain links TRBV7-2 with TRBJ2-2; no clear D. Between the trimmed V and J ends, which lost 1 base and 2 bases, there was a span of 11 bases. Germline assignment: CDR1 SGHTA and CDR2 FQGNSA. CDR3 length: 16 residues. CDR3 region: CASSLDSLLNTGELFF. The DNA of the CDR3 is TGTGCCAGCAGCTTAGACAGCCTCTTAAACACCGGGGAGCTGTTTTTT.

This clone was detected once. The rearrangement links TRBV4-3 to TRBJ1-3, with a possible D match to TRBD1 (5 bases). The germline gives CDR1 LGHNA, CDR2 YSLEER. Trimming stripped 1 base from V and 2 bases from J, with 12 bases between. The CDR3 is made up of 16 amino acids. The CDR3 protein is CASSQGRGITGNTIYF. In DNA form, the CDR3 reads TGCGCCAGCAGCCAAGGGCGGGGGATCACTGGAAACACCATATATTTT.

The CDR3: CASSPVPSGADTQYF. The CDR3 DNA sequence: TGTGCCAGCTCACCCGTTCCTAGCGGGGCAGATACGCAGTATTTT. J is TRBJ2-3 and V is TRBV18; 9 positions agree with TRBD2. Trimming removed 3 bases from V and 4 bases from J; junction bases left unmatched: 5. This CDR3 spans 15 amino acids. Germline lookup yields CDR1 KGHSH and CDR2 LQKENI.

This clone was detected only a few times. The V and J genes are TRBV14 and TRBJ1-1; no clear D gene. Trimming removed 4 bases from V and 6 bases from J, with 24 bases in between. The CDR3 runs to 17 residues. Per germline, CDR1 SGHDN and CDR2 FVKESK. In DNA, the CDR3 is TGTGCCAGCAGCCTCACCCCAATCCGGGAACTTTCTGCTGAAGCTTTCTTT. This translates into CASSLTPIRELSAEAFF. Based on the CDR3 plus reference TRBV14 and TRBJ1-1, the full variable domain is EAGVTQFPSHSVIEKGQTVTLRCDPISGHDNLYWYRRVMGKEIKFLLHFVKESKQDESGMPNNRFLAERTGGTYSTLKVQPAELEDSGVYFCASSLTPIRELSAEAFFGQGTRLTVV.

The rearrangement links TRBV7-2 to TRBJ1-1, with a possible D match to TRBD1 (6 bases). The CDR3 has 13 residues. V was trimmed by 5 bases and J by 3 bases, leaving 10 bases between them. CDR1 SGHTA and CDR2 FQGNSA come from the germline V gene. The CDR3 nucleotides read TGTGCCAGCAGCCGTAGGACAGACACTGAAGCTTTCTTT. Translation gives CASSRRTDTEAFF.

V usage is TRBV6-5 and J usage is TRBJ1-1; D gene ambiguous. The V gene's germline CDR1 is MNHEY and CDR2 SVGAGI. The length of the CDR3 is 14 residues. V was shortened by 5 bases and J by 5 bases, with 15 bases between the two germline ends. CDR3 DNA sequence: TGTGCCAGCAGTCGGACCTCGTCGGGGACTGAAGCTTTCTTT. Translation: CASSRTSSGTEAFF.

CDR3 sequence (DNA): TGTGCCAGCAGTTACCAGGGTATATCTTCGGAGACCCAGTACTTC. Its translation: CASSYQGISSETQYF. This chain connects TRBV6-6 to TRBJ2-5; weak D call: TRBD1 (5 bases). CDR3 length: 15 amino acids. CDR1 is MNHNY, CDR2 SVGAGI, per germline (reference sequence). The ends were cut back, 2 bases at V and 5 bases at J, with 15 bases in the middle.